The 13 T cell receptor beta chains below come from one sample, sequenced in a study of blood T cell repertoires in COVID-19 (dated by TCRdb to about 2020). Library preparation employed the immunoSEQ multiplex PCR assay. In its TCRdb copy, this immuneACCESS table keeps in-frame sequences only and misses some clones. Where compared with another copy, unresolved V genes explain less than half of these, and the others have no known cause. Present in this sample are 250,000 or so clones, more than 70% of which were seen just once. The ten largest clones represent about 2.1% of the sample. The sample consisted of PBMCs or T cells enriched from blood (not recorded which). The source is a woman in her fifties or sixties who had recovered from COVID-19.

This clone was detected only once. The chain joins TRBV3-1 (or the pseudogene TRBV3-2) to TRBJ2-4; D perhaps matches TRBD2 (6 bases). Germline-derived CDR1 and CDR2 are LGHDT and YNNKEL (reference sequence). Between the trimmed V and J ends, which lost 5 bases and 3 bases, there was a span of 11 bases. The CDR3 sequence is 14 residues long. CDR3 nucleotide sequence: TGTGCCAGCAGCGGGGGAGGCGTCAAAAACATTCAGTACTTC. It translates to CASSGGGVKNIQYF.

The CDR3 DNA sequence: TGTGCCAGCAGCGTAGTGGAGGGATCCAGCTATGGCTACACCTTC. Its protein is CASSVVEGSSYGYTF. V is TRBV9 and J is TRBJ1-2, with D unclear. Trimming removed 0 bases at V and 4 bases at J, with 13 bases between. Germline lookup yields CDR1 SGDLS and CDR2 YYNGEE. This CDR3 contains 15 residues. The whole variable domain, filled in from reference TRBV9 and TRBJ1-2, reads DSGVTQTPKHLITATGQRVTLRCSPRSGDLSVYWYQQSLDQGLQFLIQYYNGEERAKGNILERFSAQQFPDLHSELNLSSLELGDSALYFCASSVVEGSSYGYTFGSGTRLTVV.

The rearrangement links TRBV10-3 to TRBJ1-1; no definite D call. The germline CDR1 and CDR2 sequences are ENHRY and SYGVKD. This CDR3 spans 13 amino acids. Between the trimmed V and J ends, which lost 4 bases and 5 bases, there was a span of 11 bases. CDR3 in DNA: TGTGCCATCAGTGCCGGGGATGTAACTGAAGCTTTCTTT. Protein: CAISAGDVTEAFF.

The chain joins TRBV28 to TRBJ1-1; D may be TRBD1 (6 bases). The germline V and J ends were trimmed by 6 bases and 11 bases, with 13 bases remaining between them. The germline V gene has CDR1 MDHEN and CDR2 SYDVKM. The CDR3 runs to 11 residues. The CDR3 region has the DNA TGTGCCAGCAGCTACAGGGAGAGCGCTTTCTTT. Translation gives CASSYRESAFF.

The V call is TRBV3-1 (or the pseudogene TRBV3-2), the J call TRBJ2-7; TRBD2 is a possible D gene (6 bases). Between the trimmed V and J ends, which lost 6 bases and 6 bases, there was a span of 18 bases. From germline, CDR1 is LGHDT and CDR2 YNNKEL (reference sequence). CDR3 length: 14 residues. DNA for the CDR3: TGTGCCAGCAGAATGTGGGAGGCCGACGGCGAGCAGTACTTC. Translated, it gives CASRMWEADGEQYF.

The chain combines TRBV24-1 with TRBJ2-1; no definite D call. This CDR3 is 15 amino acids long. The germline V gene encodes CDR1 KGHDR and CDR2 SFDVKD. Trimming took 3 bases from V and 10 from J, leaving 18 bases between them. CDR3 DNA sequence: TGTGCCACCAGTGATCCCCGATCCGTGACATCGGAGCAGTTCTTC. Translation gives CATSDPRSVTSEQFF.

V and J are TRBV2 and TRBJ2-5; TRBD2 matches at 7 bases. The V gene end was trimmed by 3 bases and the J gene end by 5 bases; junction bases not matched to a gene: 6. Per the germline V gene, CDR1 is SNHLY and CDR2 is FYNNEI. This CDR3 comprises 14 residues. The CDR3 DNA sequence: TGTGCCAGCAGTGATGGGGCGGGGGTGGAGACCCAGTACTTC. It codes for CASSDGAGVETQYF.

The genes are TRBV7-2 and TRBJ2-7; 7 bases match TRBD2. Germline V gene lookup returns CDR1 SGHTA and CDR2 FQGNSA. The trim removed 0 bases at V and 4 bases at J, leaving 6 bases unmatched. CDR3 length equals 15 residues. In DNA form, the CDR3 reads TGTGCCAGCAGCTTAGCTGCGGGAGTGATGTACGAGCAGTACTTC. It specifies CASSLAAGVMYEQYF.

The chain uses TRBV4-1 and TRBJ1-5; D ambiguous. The CDR3 spans 17 residues. Between the trimmed V and J ends, which lost 3 bases and 2 bases, there was a span of 17 bases. Germline CDR1 MGHRA, CDR2 YSYEKL. For the CDR3, the DNA is TGCGCCAGCAGCCAGGGTCCTGGGCCCTACGGCAATCAGCCCCAGCATTTT. Amino acids: CASSQGPGPYGNQPQHF.

This clone was counted once. V gene TRBV4-3 combines with J gene TRBJ2-3; tentatively, D is TRBD2 (5 bases). The CDR3 has 15 residues. V was clipped by 1 base and J by 5 bases, with 13 bases between them. Looked up from germline, CDR1 is LGHNA and CDR2 is YSLEER. The CDR3 DNA reads as TGCGCCAGCAGCCAAGGTGGGCAAACTAGAGATACGCAGTATTTT. Translation gives CASSQGGQTRDTQYF.

The rearrangement uses TRBV12-3 or TRBV12-4 and TRBJ1-1; TRBD1 aligns across 8 bases. The V segment lost 6 bases and the J segment 11 bases; nucleotides outside the gene matches: 8. This CDR3 has 12 residues. The CDR3 DNA reads as TGTGCCAGCAGGGCAGGGGGCATGGGCGCTTTCTTT. It specifies CASRAGGMGAFF.

This chain joins TRBV5-1 and TRBJ2-1; D might be TRBD2 (6 bases). This CDR3 spans 15 amino acids. V was pared by 0 bases and J by 5 bases, with 12 bases between. CDR1 and CDR2 (germline): SGHRS, YFSETQ. For the CDR3, the DNA is TGCGCCAGCAGCTTGGCCCCGGGGGTTGACAATGAGCAGTTCTTC. This encodes CASSLAPGVDNEQFF.

The chain couples TRBV7-8 to TRBJ1-2, with 9 bases matching TRBD1. The CDR3 is 14 residues long. V dropped 5 bases and J dropped 3; count of bases not matched to a gene: 4. Per the germline V gene, CDR1 is SGHVS and CDR2 is FQNEAQ. For the CDR3, the DNA is TGTGCCAGCAGCACGACAGGGGGAGACTATGGCTACACCTTC. This codes for CASSTTGGDYGYTF.